A single sample is the source of the 5 T cell receptor beta chains below, sequenced in a study of blood T cell repertoires in COVID-19. Profiled with immunoSEQ multiplex PCR; TCRdb holds only in-frame clones, not every one. The sample gives around 50,000 clones, over 65% of which show up once; approximately 5.3% is in the top ten. The sample consisted of peripheral blood. The receptors originated from a human donor in a cohort sampled during active COVID-19.

V usage is TRBV24-1 and J usage is TRBJ1-2; 10 bases line up with TRBD1. The germline CDR1 and CDR2 sequences are KGHDR and SFDVKD. The V segment lost 4 bases and the J segment 4 bases; nucleotides outside the gene matches: 8. CDR3 length: 16 residues. Here the CDR3 DNA reads TGTGCCACCAGTGAACGTACCGGGACAGGGGTCTATGGCTACACCTTC. It is translated as CATSERTGTGVYGYTF.

The rearrangement joins TRBV12-3 or TRBV12-4 to TRBJ1-1; the match to TRBD1 covers 8 bases. V trimming: 3 bases; J trimming: 11 bases; junction bases outside the gene matches: 5. The CDR3 contains 12 residues. The CDR3 DNA is TGTGCCAGCAGTTTCCCGGGACAGGTTGCTTTCTTT. This encodes CASSFPGQVAFF.

This clone showed up just once. This chain uses TRBV7-9 with TRBJ1-5; D is unresolved. V lost 4 bases to trimming and J lost 9 bases, with 19 bases between them. This CDR3 has 15 amino acids. Germline CDR1 reads SEHNR; CDR2 reads FQNEAQ (reference sequence). As DNA, the CDR3 is TGTGCCAGCAGCTCGATGGGTGAGGGCCCGGGGCCCCAGCATTTT. This codes for CASSSMGEGPGPQHF.

This CDR3 reads CASSRTVHYEQYF. The CDR3 DNA reads TGTGCCAGTAGCAGGACAGTACACTACGAGCAGTACTTC. The chain recombines TRBV19 with TRBJ2-7, with a tentative D call TRBD1 (6 bases). The CDR3 runs 13 residues. Trimming shortened V by 6 bases and J by 3 bases, and 12 bases separated the two germline ends. CDR1 LNHDA and CDR2 SQIVND come from the germline V gene (reference sequence).

The rearrangement joins TRBV19 to TRBJ2-1, with D possibly matching TRBD2 (6 bases). The CDR3 runs to 15 residues. Trimming shortened V by 4 bases and J by 7 bases, and 17 bases separated the two germline ends. Germline V gene data show CDR1 as LNHDA and CDR2 as SQIVND (reference sequence). Here the CDR3 reads CASSRGYGRVNEQFF. The DNA of the CDR3 is TGTGCCAGTAGTAGAGGGTACGGGAGAGTGAATGAGCAGTTCTTC.